The T cell receptor beta chain described here comes from a study of cytomegalovirus exposure and HLA in healthy donors. Whole-study context: About 85 million unique TCRs from HLA-typed donors were held in an early release of data.

Primers for the PCR totalled 60 Vbeta and 13 Jbeta. The table came from immunoSEQ multiplex PCR; TCRdb's copy has only in-frame clones and leaves some out. In the table there are about 160,000 clones, approximately 80% of which are singletons. This CDR3 is 13 amino acids long. From germline, CDR1 is SEHNR and CDR2 FQNEAQ (reference sequence). V shed 4 bases and J shed 4 bases, with 7 bases lying between them. Regarding the study as a whole: One variant, a missense change in DCLRE1C, was linked in a later analysis to TCR beta V- and J-gene trimming. Sequencing probably produced one cluster of sequence variants that were highly shared.

On this clone itself: What it recognizes is unknown.

The sequence was obtained from a man in his fifties in good health and CMV-seropositive. The chain has TRBV7-9 and TRBJ1-4; D call uncertain. Sequencing used PBMCs. CDR3 DNA: TGTGCCAGCAGCTCCCCGTATAATGAAAAACTGTTTTTT. It encodes CASSSPYNEKLFF.